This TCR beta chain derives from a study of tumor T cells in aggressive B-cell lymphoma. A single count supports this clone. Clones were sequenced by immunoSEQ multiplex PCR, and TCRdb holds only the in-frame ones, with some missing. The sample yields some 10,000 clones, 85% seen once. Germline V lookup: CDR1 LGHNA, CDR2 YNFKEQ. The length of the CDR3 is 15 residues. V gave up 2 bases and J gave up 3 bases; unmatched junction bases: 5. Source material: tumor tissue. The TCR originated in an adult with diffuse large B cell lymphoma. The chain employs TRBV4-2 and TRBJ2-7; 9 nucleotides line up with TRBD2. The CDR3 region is CASSQRLAGLYEQYF. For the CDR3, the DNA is TGTGCCAGCAGCCAACGGCTAGCGGGACTCTACGAGCAGTACTTC.